These 19 T cell receptor beta chains originate from one sample sequenced in a study of T cells in Graves' hyperthyroidism and ophthalmopathy. RNA transcripts served as the template for amplifying TCR beta CDR3 regions. The TCR CDR3 was amplified in a first-round RT-PCR using the HTBI primer set. TCRdb itself ran the multiplex PCR reads through MiXCR, one entry per CDR3 protein. The sample consists of 500,000 or so distinct CDR3 sequences, 17% of them appearing once. Material for sequencing was blood. The receptors were sampled from a woman between 18 and 30 years old with Graves' ophthalmopathy.

The chain joins TRBV19 to TRBJ2-1, with 10 positions matching TRBD2. V was clipped by 8 bases and J by 7 bases; unmatched bases: 14. The CDR3 has 16 amino acids. In germline, CDR1 is LNHDA, CDR2 SQIVND (reference sequence). The DNA of the CDR3 is TGTGCCAGTGGCCGGAGCGGGAGGGCCAATGGTAATGAGCAGTTCTTC. Its translation is CASGRSGRANGNEQFF.

This clonotype has a handful of counts. The rearrangement links TRBV30 to TRBJ2-7; 8 nucleotides align to TRBD1. J was trimmed by 1 base and V by 2 bases; bases with no gene match: 7. Germline CDR1 reads GTSNPN; CDR2 reads SVGIG (reference sequence). CDR3 length: 15 residues. The CDR3 coding sequence is TGTGCCTGGAGTTACGGACAGGGATCATCCTACGAGCAGTACTTC. Translating it yields CAWSYGQGSSYEQYF.

This clonotype appeared many times. The rearrangement links TRBV20-1 to TRBJ1-6; no definite D call. Trimming shortened V by 3 bases and J by 9 bases, and 15 bases separated the two germline ends. The CDR3 covers 14 residues. Germline V gene data show CDR1 as DFQATT and CDR2 as SNEGSKA (reference sequence). Here the CDR3 DNA reads TGCAGTGCTAGTTCGGAAGGGTGGGGTTCACCCCTCCACTTT. Protein product: CSASSEGWGSPLHF.

This clonotype was detected many times. The chain couples TRBV30 to TRBJ1-6; D is ambiguous. Trimming shortened V by 0 bases and J by 9 bases, and 6 bases separated the two germline ends. Germline V gene sequence: CDR1 GTSNPN, CDR2 SVGIG (reference sequence). The CDR3 length is 12 residues. CDR3 protein: CAWSVRGSPLHF. The CDR3 coding sequence is TGTGCCTGGAGTGTACGGGGTTCACCCCTCCACTTT.

This clonotype occurred many times. V usage is TRBV7-2 and J usage is TRBJ1-1; 11 positions match TRBD1. The CDR3 spans 16 residues. Germline assignment: CDR1 SGHTA and CDR2 FQGNSA. V dropped 0 bases and J dropped 7; count of bases not matched to a gene: 7. The CDR3 region has the DNA TGTGCCAGCAGCTTAGCGCCGGGACAGGGGGTAAGTGAAGCTTTCTTT. This encodes CASSLAPGQGVSEAFF.

This clonotype was observed a handful of times. The chain joins TRBV7-3 to TRBJ2-1; possibly TRBD2 for D (5 bases). This CDR3 has 15 amino acids. V was clipped by 3 bases and J by 1 base, with 10 bases between them. Germline V gives CDR1 SGHTA, CDR2 FQGTGA. The chain's CDR3 is CASSLASLSYNEQFF. Here the CDR3 DNA reads TGTGCCAGCAGCTTGGCTAGCCTATCCTACAATGAGCAGTTCTTC.

This clonotype was detected many times. This chain links TRBV6-1 with TRBJ2-1, with 8 bases lining up with TRBD1. V gave up 6 bases and J gave up 7 bases; unmatched junction bases: 5. The length of the CDR3 is 13 residues. Per the germline V gene, CDR1 is MNHNS and CDR2 is SASEGT. The CDR3 spells CASSQDRDNEQFF. CDR3 coding DNA: TGTGCCAGCAGCCAGGACAGGGATAATGAGCAGTTCTTC.

This clonotype was seen a handful of times. J is TRBJ1-2 and V is TRBV6-5; D is unclear. Germline CDR1 MNHEY, CDR2 SVGAGI. Trimming took off 2 bases at V and 5 bases at J, with 12 bases between the two ends. The CDR3 has 14 residues. CDR3 in amino acids: CASSYVSSRYGYTF. The CDR3, as DNA: TGTGCCAGCAGTTACGTTAGTTCCAGATATGGCTACACCTTC.

This clonotype was recorded a few times. The chain employs TRBV6-2 or TRBV6-3 and TRBJ2-7; weak D call: TRBD2 (6 bases). Per the germline V gene, CDR1 is MNHEY and CDR2 is SVGEGT. This CDR3 spans 14 amino acids. The germline V and J ends were trimmed by 0 bases and 7 bases, with 13 bases remaining between them. The CDR3 reads CASSYSGGGGEQYF. DNA for the CDR3: TGTGCCAGCAGTTACTCGGGGGGAGGAGGTGAGCAGTACTTC.

This clonotype was picked up a small number of times. At one end, the junction sequence differs from germline, possibly due to a read error. The genes are TRBV6-1 and TRBJ1-1; D uncertain. Germline loops: CDR1 MNHNS, CDR2 SASEGT. This CDR3 is built from 15 residues. The CDR3 nucleotides are TGTGCCAGCAGTGAATCTGTAGGCGGGAACACTGGAGCTTTCTTT. This sequence encodes CASSESVGGNTGAFF.

The V and J genes are TRBV19 and TRBJ2-1, with 8 bases lining up with TRBD1. The J segment lost 9 bases and the V segment lost 3 bases, leaving 4 bases of the junction unmatched. The CDR3 contains 13 residues. Looked up from germline, CDR1 is LNHDA and CDR2 is SQIVND (reference sequence). The CDR3 DNA is TGTGCCAGTAGTATTTCAGGGGGCGTTGAGCAGTTCTTC. Encoded protein: CASSISGGVEQFF. The full variable domain, with the rest looked up from reference TRBV19 and TRBJ2-1, is DGGITQSPKYLFRKEGQNVTLSCEQNLNHDAMYWYRQDPGQGLRLIYYSQIVNDFQKGDIAEGYSVSREKKESFPLTVTSAQKNPTAFYLCASSISGGVEQFFGPGTRLTVL.

The chain has TRBV20-1 and TRBJ2-7, with 9 bases aligning to TRBD1. Germline V gives CDR1 DFQATT, CDR2 SNEGSKA (reference sequence). Trimming cost V 0 bases and J 3 bases; bases outside gene matches: 12. This CDR3 is 17 amino acids long. CDR3 amino acids: CSARDADRGILYYEQYF. Here the CDR3 DNA reads TGCAGTGCTAGAGATGCTGACAGGGGGATTTTGTACTACGAGCAGTACTTC.

This clonotype has at least ten counts. Sequence at one end of the junction differs from germline and may be a read error. The chain uses TRBV4-1 and TRBJ1-2; the match to TRBD1 covers 8 bases. In germline, CDR1 is MGHRA, CDR2 YSYEKL. The CDR3 runs to 14 residues. DNA for the CDR3: TGTGCCAGCAGCCAAGCCGGGACAGGTTACGGCTACACCTTC. Protein: CASSQAGTGYGYTF.

This clonotype came up many times. The V call is TRBV9, the J call TRBJ1-1, with TRBD1 as a possible D gene (5 bases). V was trimmed by 0 bases and J by 8 bases, leaving 17 bases between them. The germline V gene has CDR1 SGDLS and CDR2 YYNGEE. This CDR3 is built from 15 residues. CDR3 protein: CASSVEAGVAGEAFF. The CDR3 DNA is TGTGCCAGCAGCGTAGAGGCTGGGGTCGCAGGGGAAGCTTTCTTT.

This chain links TRBV2 with TRBJ2-4, with 7 bases identical to TRBD2. With V trimmed by 4 bases and J by 1 base, 1 base remained unmatched. CDR1 is SNHLY, CDR2 FYNNEI, per germline. The CDR3 sequence is 14 residues long. CDR3 sequence reads: CASSGGGAKNIQYF. As DNA, the CDR3 is TGTGCCAGCAGTGGGGGAGGGGCCAAAAACATTCAGTACTTC.

This clonotype was counted at least ten times. The J gene is TRBJ1-2, the V gene TRBV28, with TRBD1 identical over 10 bases. The V segment lost 2 bases and the J segment 3 bases; nucleotides outside the gene matches: 3. The V gene's germline CDR1 is MDHEN and CDR2 SYDVKM. The CDR3 is 15 amino acids. Here the CDR3 DNA reads TGTGCCAGCAGTTTACATGGGACAGGGGACTATGGCTACACCTTC. As protein: CASSLHGTGDYGYTF.

The genes are TRBV27 and TRBJ2-2; tentative D call: TRBD2 (5 bases). CDR1 and CDR2 (germline): MNHEY, SMNVEV (reference sequence). The CDR3 is made up of 14 amino acids. Trimming removed 3 bases at V and 8 bases at J, with 13 bases between. CDR3 DNA: TGTGCCAGCAGTTTCGGACTGATAGGAGGGGAGCTGTTTTTT. Its translation: CASSFGLIGGELFF.

This chain links TRBV25-1 with TRBJ1-2; weak D call: TRBD1 (5 bases). The CDR3 is made up of 15 amino acids. CDR1 is MGHDK and CDR2 is SYGVNS in the germline V gene. V was shortened by 2 bases and J by 1 base, with 11 bases between the two germline ends. CDR3 bases: TGTGCCAGCAGTGAACCGGGGGTGATTAACTATGGCTACACCTTC. It specifies CASSEPGVINYGYTF.

This sequence joins TRBV20-1 and TRBJ1-4; D may be TRBD1 (6 bases). Per the germline V gene, CDR1 is DFQATT and CDR2 is SNEGSKA (reference sequence). Trimming took 7 bases from V and 8 from J, leaving 20 bases between them. There are 14 residues in the CDR3. The CDR3 DNA sequence: TGCAGTGTCAGAGGGGCAGGGGAGGCCGAAAAACTGTTTTTT. Amino acid sequence: CSVRGAGEAEKLFF.